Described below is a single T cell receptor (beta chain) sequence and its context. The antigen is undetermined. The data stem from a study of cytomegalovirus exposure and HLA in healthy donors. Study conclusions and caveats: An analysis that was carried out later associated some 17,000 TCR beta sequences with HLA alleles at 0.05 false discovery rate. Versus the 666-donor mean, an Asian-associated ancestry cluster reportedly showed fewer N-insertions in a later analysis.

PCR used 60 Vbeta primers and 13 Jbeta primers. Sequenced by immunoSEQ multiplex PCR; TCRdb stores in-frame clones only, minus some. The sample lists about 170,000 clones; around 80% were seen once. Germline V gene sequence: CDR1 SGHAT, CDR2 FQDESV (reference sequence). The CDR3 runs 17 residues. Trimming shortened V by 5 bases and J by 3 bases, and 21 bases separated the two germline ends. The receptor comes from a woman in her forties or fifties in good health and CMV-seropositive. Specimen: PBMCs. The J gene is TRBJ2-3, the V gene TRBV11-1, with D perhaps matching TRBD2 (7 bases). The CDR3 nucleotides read TGTGCCAGCAGCCCCTTGGGGGGGGCCGCCGGGACAGATACGCAGTATTTT. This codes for CASSPLGGAAGTDTQYF.